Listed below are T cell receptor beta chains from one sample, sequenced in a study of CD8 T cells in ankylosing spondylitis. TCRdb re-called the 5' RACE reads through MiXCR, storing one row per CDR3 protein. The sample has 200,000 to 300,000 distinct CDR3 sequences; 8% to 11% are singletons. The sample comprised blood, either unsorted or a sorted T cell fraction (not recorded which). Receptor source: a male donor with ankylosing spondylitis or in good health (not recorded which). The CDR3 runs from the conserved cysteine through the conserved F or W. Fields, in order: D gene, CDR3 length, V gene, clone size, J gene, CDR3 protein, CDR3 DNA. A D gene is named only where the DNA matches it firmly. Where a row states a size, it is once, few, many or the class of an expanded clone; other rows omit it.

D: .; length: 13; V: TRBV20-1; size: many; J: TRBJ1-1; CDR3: CSARGEVNTEAFF; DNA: TGCAGTGCTAGGGGGGAAGTGAACACTGAAGCTTTCTTT
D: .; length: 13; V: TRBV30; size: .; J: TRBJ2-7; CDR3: CAWSPTNPYEQYF; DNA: TGTGCCTGGAGCCCCACCAATCCCTACGAGCAGTACTTC
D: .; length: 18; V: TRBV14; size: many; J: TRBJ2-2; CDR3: CASSQDKMARAGTGELFF; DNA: TGTGCCAGCAGCCAAGATAAGATGGCGAGGGCCGGAACCGGGGAGCTGTTTTTT
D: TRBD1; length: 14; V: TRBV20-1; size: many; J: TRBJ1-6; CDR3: CSARDDRGGSPLHF; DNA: TGCAGTGCTAGAGATGACAGGGGTGGTTCACCCCTCCACTTT
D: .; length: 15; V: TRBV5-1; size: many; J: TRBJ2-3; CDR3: CASSLQGFYTDTQYF; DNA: TGCGCCAGCAGCTTGCAGGGGTTCTACACAGATACGCAGTATTTT
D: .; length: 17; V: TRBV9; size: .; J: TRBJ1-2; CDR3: CASSDESPLSFNYGYTF; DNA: TGTGCCAGCAGCGACGAATCCCCCCTGAGCTTTAACTATGGCTACACCTTC
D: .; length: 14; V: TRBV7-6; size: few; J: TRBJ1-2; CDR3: CASSPSDPNYGYTF; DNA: TGTGCCAGCAGCCCCTCGGACCCTAACTATGGCTACACCTTC
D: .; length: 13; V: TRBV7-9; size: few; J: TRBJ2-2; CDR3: CASSLEAPGELFF; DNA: TGTGCCAGCAGCTTAGAGGCCCCCGGGGAGCTGTTTTTT
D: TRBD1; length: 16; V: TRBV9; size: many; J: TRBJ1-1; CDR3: CASSFGQGGVGAEAFF; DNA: TGTGCCAGCAGCTTCGGACAGGGCGGGGTTGGGGCTGAAGCTTTCTTT
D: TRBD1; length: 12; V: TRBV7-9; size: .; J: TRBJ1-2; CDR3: CASSLTGEGYTF; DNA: TGTGCCAGCAGCCTGACAGGGGAGGGCTACACCTTC
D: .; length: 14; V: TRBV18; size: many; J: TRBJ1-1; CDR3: CASSLIRENTEAFF; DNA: TGTGCCAGCTCACTTATCAGGGAGAACACTGAAGCTTTCTTT
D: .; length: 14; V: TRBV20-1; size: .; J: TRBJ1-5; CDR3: CSASSGDSNQPQHF; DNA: TGCAGTGCTAGTTCAGGGGACAGCAATCAGCCCCAGCATTTT
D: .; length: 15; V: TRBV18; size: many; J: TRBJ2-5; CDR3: CASSPPAGQAETQYF; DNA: TGTGCCAGCTCACCACCGGCAGGGCAGGCGGAGACCCAGTACTTC
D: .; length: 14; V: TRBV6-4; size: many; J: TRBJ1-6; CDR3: CASSPALRDSPLHF; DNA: TGTGCCAGCAGCCCCGCTCTAAGGGATTCACCCCTCCACTTT
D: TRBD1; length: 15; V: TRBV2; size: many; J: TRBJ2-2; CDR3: CASTSDRGNTGELFF; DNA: TGTGCCAGCACCTCGGACAGGGGAAACACCGGGGAGCTGTTTTTT
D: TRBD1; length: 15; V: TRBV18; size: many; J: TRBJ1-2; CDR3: CASSPGQGFNYGYTF; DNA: TGTGCCAGCTCACCCGGACAGGGGTTTAACTATGGCTACACCTTC
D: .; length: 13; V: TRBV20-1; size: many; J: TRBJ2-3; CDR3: CSASRSGTDTQYF; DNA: TGCAGTGCTAGCCGATCAGGCACAGATACGCAGTATTTT
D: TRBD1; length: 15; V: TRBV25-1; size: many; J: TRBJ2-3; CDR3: CASSAPGQGRDTQYF; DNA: TGTGCCAGCAGTGCGCCGGGACAGGGACGTGATACGCAGTATTTT
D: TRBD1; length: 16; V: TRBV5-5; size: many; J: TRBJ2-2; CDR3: CASSHRQGASTGELFF; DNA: TGTGCCAGCAGCCACCGACAGGGGGCGAGCACCGGGGAGCTGTTTTTT
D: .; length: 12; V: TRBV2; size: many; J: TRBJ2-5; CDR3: CASRGYLLSQYF; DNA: TGTGCCAGCAGAGGGTACCTATTGTCCCAGTACTTC
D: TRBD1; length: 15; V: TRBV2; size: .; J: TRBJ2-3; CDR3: CASSLTGALGDTQYF; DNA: TGTGCCAGCAGCTTGACAGGGGCCTTAGGAGATACGCAGTATTTT
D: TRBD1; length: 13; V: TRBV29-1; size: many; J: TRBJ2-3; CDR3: CSALTGGPDTQYF; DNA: TGCAGCGCACTTACAGGGGGCCCAGATACGCAGTATTTT
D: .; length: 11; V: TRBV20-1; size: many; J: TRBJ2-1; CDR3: CSARQGSLQFF; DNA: TGCAGTGCTAGGCAGGGGTCTTTGCAGTTCTTC
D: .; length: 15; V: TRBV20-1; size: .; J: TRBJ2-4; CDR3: CSANRADQAKNIQYF; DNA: TGCAGTGCTAATCGGGCGGACCAAGCCAAAAACATTCAGTACTTC
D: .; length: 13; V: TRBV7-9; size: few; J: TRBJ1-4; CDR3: CASSLRAAEKLFF; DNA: TGTGCCAGCAGCCTACGGGCAGCTGAAAAACTGTTTTTT
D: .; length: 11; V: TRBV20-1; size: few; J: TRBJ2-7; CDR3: CSARDRHEQYF; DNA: TGCAGTGCTAGAGATAGACACGAGCAGTACTTC
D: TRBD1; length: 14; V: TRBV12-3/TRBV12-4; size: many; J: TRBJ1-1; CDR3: CASSLGTGQTEAFF; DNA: TGTGCCAGCAGTTTAGGGACAGGGCAAACTGAAGCTTTCTTT
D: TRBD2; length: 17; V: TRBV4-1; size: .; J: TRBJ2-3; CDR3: CASSQGASSGSTDTQYF; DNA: TGCGCCAGCAGCCAGGGGGCTTCTAGCGGGAGCACAGATACGCAGTATTTT
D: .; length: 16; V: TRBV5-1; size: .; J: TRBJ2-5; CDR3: CASSLGVGAPQETQYF; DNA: TGCGCCAGCAGCTTGGGGGTTGGGGCTCCACAAGAGACCCAGTACTTC
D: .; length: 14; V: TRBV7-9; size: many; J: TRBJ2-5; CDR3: CASSPTSTQETQYF; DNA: TGTGCCAGCAGCCCCACTAGCACACAAGAGACCCAGTACTTC
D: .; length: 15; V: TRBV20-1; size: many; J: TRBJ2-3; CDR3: CSARDSRQSTDTQYF; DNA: TGCAGTGCTAGAGATTCCCGGCAGAGCACAGATACGCAGTATTTT
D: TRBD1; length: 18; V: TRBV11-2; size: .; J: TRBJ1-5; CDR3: CASSLGQGGGISNQPQHF; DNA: TGTGCCAGCAGCTTAGGACAGGGAGGAGGTATAAGCAATCAGCCCCAGCATTTT
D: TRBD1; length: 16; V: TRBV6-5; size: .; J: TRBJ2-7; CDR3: CASSYSIMGQLYEQYF; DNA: TGTGCCAGCAGTTACTCGATTATGGGACAGCTCTACGAGCAGTACTTC
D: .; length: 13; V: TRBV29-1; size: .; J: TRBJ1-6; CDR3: CSVEDGPNSPLHF; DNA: TGCAGCGTTGAAGACGGACCTAATTCACCCCTCCACTTT
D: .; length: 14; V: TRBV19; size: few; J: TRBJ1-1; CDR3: CASSISETVSEAFF; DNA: TGTGCCAGTAGTATATCGGAGACAGTCTCTGAAGCTTTCTTT
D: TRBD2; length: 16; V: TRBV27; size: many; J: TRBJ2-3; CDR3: CASRDQPAGGTDTQYF; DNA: TGTGCCAGCCGAGACCAACCAGCGGGAGGCACAGATACGCAGTATTTT
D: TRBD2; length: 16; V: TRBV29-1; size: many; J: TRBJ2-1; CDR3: CSVEGTSGSKYNEQFF; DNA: TGCAGCGTTGAAGGGACCAGCGGGAGTAAGTACAATGAGCAGTTCTTC
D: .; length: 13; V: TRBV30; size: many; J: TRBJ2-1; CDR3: CAWSVTLYNEQFF; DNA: TGTGCCTGGAGTGTAACACTTTACAATGAGCAGTTCTTC
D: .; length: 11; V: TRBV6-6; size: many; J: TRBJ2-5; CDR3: CASISGETQYF; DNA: TGTGCCAGCATCTCCGGGGAGACCCAGTACTTC
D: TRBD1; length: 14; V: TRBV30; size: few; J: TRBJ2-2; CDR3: CAWSPDRVAGELFF; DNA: TGTGCCTGGAGTCCGGACAGGGTGGCCGGGGAGCTGTTTTTT
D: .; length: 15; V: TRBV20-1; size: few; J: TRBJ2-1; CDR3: CSARASERTYNEQFF; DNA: TGCAGTGCTAGGGCCTCGGAGCGGACCTACAATGAGCAGTTCTTC
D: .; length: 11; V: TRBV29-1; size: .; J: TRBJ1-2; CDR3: CSLGQPYGYTF; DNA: TGCAGTCTGGGGCAACCCTATGGCTACACCTTC
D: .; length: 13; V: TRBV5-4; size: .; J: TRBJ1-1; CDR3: CASSSSTNTEAFF; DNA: TGTGCCAGCAGCTCTAGTACTAACACTGAAGCTTTCTTT
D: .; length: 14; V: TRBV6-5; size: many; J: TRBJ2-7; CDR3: CASSYWGSSYEQYF; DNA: TGTGCCAGCAGTTACTGGGGCAGCTCCTACGAGCAGTACTTC
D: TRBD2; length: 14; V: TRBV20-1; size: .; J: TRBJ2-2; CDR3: CSARGSGYGGELFF; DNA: TGCAGTGCTAGAGGTAGCGGGTATGGCGGGGAGCTGTTTTTT
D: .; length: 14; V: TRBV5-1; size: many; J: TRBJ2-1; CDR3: CASGSGTFSNEQFF; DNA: TGCGCCAGCGGATCCGGGACTTTCTCCAATGAGCAGTTCTTC
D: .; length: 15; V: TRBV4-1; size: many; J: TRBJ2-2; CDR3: CASSPPFGGTGELFF; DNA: TGCGCCAGCAGCCCTCCTTTTGGGGGCACCGGGGAGCTGTTTTTT
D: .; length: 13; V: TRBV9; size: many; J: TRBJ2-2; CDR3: CASSPDFTGELFF; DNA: TGTGCCAGCAGCCCGGACTTCACCGGGGAGCTGTTTTTT
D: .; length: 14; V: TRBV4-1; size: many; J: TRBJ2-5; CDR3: CASSPGRGQETQYF; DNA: TGCGCCAGCAGCCCGGGACGGGGCCAAGAGACCCAGTACTTC
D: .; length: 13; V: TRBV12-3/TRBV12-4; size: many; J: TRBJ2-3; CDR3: CASSLRLADTQYF; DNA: TGTGCCAGCAGTCTACGGTTGGCGGATACGCAGTATTTT
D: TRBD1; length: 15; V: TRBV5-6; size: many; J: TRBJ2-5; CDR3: CASSPTGGRRETQYF; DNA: TGTGCCAGCAGCCCCACAGGGGGCAGAAGGGAGACCCAGTACTTC
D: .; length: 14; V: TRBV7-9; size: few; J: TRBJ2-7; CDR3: CASSLEGLSYEQYF; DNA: TGTGCCAGCAGCTTAGAAGGGTTATCCTACGAGCAGTACTTC
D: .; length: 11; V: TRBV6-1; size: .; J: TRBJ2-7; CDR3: CASSEVGEQYF; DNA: TGTGCCAGCAGTGAAGTTGGAGAGCAGTACTTC
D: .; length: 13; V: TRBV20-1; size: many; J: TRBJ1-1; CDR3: CSASRAQGSEAFF; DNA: TGCAGTGCCTCCCGGGCCCAGGGGTCTGAAGCTTTCTTT
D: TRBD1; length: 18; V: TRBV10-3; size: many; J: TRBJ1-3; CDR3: CAISEPGQPISSGNTIYF; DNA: TGTGCCATCAGTGAGCCGGGACAGCCTATCTCCTCTGGAAACACCATATATTTT
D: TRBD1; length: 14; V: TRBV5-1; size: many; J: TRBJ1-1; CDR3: CASSSGQPNTEAFF; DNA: TGCGCCAGCAGCTCGGGACAGCCGAACACTGAAGCTTTCTTT
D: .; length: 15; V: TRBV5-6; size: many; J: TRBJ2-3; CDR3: CASSLGAPSTDTQYF; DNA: TGTGCCAGCAGCTTGGGAGCTCCAAGCACAGATACGCAGTATTTT
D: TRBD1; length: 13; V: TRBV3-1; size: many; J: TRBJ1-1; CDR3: CASSLQGFTEAFF; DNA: TGTGCCAGCAGCCTACAGGGGTTCACTGAAGCTTTCTTT